The entry that follows covers one T cell receptor beta chain sequence. This record comes from a study of T cells expressing NK-cell markers. Study-wide background: Sequenced donors, eight in total, included seven who were HCMV-seropositive and one who was seronegative.

Each CDR3 protein gets one entry in TCRdb, which reprocessed the 5' RACE reads and gives no DNA. The specimen's table records about 150,000 distinct CDR3 sequences. Sequenced sample: blood T cells: a sorted CD56 or NKG2C T cell subset, CD4+ or CD8+ T cells, or bulk PBMC T cells (not recorded which). This sequence originates from a woman between 50 and 59 years old in good health.

CDR3 residues: CASSLMSGPLSNEQFF. This chain joins TRBV7-9 and TRBJ2-1. The length of the CDR3 is 16 residues. CDR1 is SEHNR, CDR2 FQNEAQ, per germline (reference sequence).